These 30 T cell receptor beta chains were sequenced from one sample in a study of cytomegalovirus exposure and HLA in healthy donors. 13 Jbeta primers and 60 Vbeta primers were used for the PCR. Profiling relied on immunoSEQ multiplex PCR, and the TCRdb table lists in-frame clones only, not all of them. The sample consists of roughly 120,000 clones, around 83% of them appearing once. The sequencing input was PBMCs. The receptor source for this set is a man aged 30 to 39 in good health and CMV-seropositive.

This chain joins TRBV6-5 and TRBJ1-2, with D tentatively TRBD1 (6 bases). The CDR3 sequence is 13 residues long. The germline V gene has CDR1 MNHEY and CDR2 SVGAGI. Between the trimmed V and J ends, which lost 7 bases and 2 bases, there was a span of 11 bases. The CDR3 here is CASKGGSNYGYTF. CDR3 in DNA: TGTGCCAGCAAGGGGGGGTCCAACTATGGCTACACCTTC.

The V and J genes are TRBV18 and TRBJ1-5, with TRBD1 matching over 8 bases. With 6 bases clipped from V and 4 bases from J, the junction kept 5 bases outside the gene matches. CDR1 and CDR2 from the germline V gene are KGHSH and LQKENI. The CDR3 has 14 residues. CDR3 residues: CASSRTGTNQPQHF. Here the CDR3 DNA reads TGTGCCAGCTCGCGGACAGGGACTAATCAGCCCCAGCATTTT. Variable domain in full (rest from reference TRBV18 and TRBJ1-5): NAGVMQNPRHLVRRRGQEARLRCSPMKGHSHVYWYRQLPEEGLKFMVYLQKENIIDESGMPKERFSAEFPKEGPSILRIQQVVRGDSAAYFCASSRTGTNQPQHFGDGTRLSIL.

The V call is TRBV2, the J call TRBJ1-2; TRBD1 aligns across 8 bases. Germline V gives CDR1 SNHLY, CDR2 FYNNEI. The CDR3 is made up of 14 amino acids. Trimming took 2 bases from V and 8 from J; bases not matched to a gene: 7. CDR3 DNA: TGTGCCAGCAGTGAATTGACAGGGGTCGAGGGCTACACCTTC. This translates into CASSELTGVEGYTF.

This clone was picked up one time. This chain joins TRBV7-9 and TRBJ1-5; tentative D call: TRBD1 (6 bases). Trimming removed 0 bases at V and 1 base at J, with 7 bases between. Germline lookup yields CDR1 SEHNR and CDR2 FQNEAQ (reference sequence). The CDR3 totals 15 residues. CDR3 nucleotide sequence: TGTGCCAGCAGCTTAGCCAGGGGCAGCAATCAGCCCCAGCATTTT. This codes for CASSLARGSNQPQHF.

This clone was seen a handful of times. The V and J genes are TRBV5-4 and TRBJ1-6; 10 bases are a match to TRBD1. CDR1 is SGHNT and CDR2 is YYREEE in the germline V gene (reference sequence). The CDR3 runs to 13 residues. Trimming at V came to 5 bases and at J to 9 bases, leaving 2 bases not matched to a gene. The CDR3 sequence is CASRGDRGSPLHF. CDR3 nucleotide sequence: TGTGCCAGCAGGGGGGACAGGGGTTCACCCCTCCACTTT. The entire variable domain, with the rest obtained from reference TRBV5-4 and TRBJ1-6, is as follows: ETGVTQSPTHLIKTRGQQVTLRCSSQSGHNTVSWYQQALGQGPQFIFQYYREEENGRGNFPPRFSGLQFPNYSSELNVNALELDDSALYLCASRGDRGSPLHFGNGTRLTVT.

The genes are TRBV5-1 and TRBJ1-2, with a possible D match to TRBD1 (5 bases). Germline-derived CDR1 and CDR2 are SGHRS and YFSETQ. Trimming stripped 4 bases from V and 4 bases from J, with 11 bases between. The CDR3 loop spans 13 amino acids. This CDR3 reads CASSPPDSYGYTF. CDR3 nucleotides: TGCGCCAGCAGCCCCCCCGACAGCTATGGCTACACCTTC.

This clone has more than one count but fewer than ten. J is TRBJ2-1 and V is TRBV6-1; the D gene is possibly TRBD2 (7 bases). The V end lost 7 bases, the J end lost 7 bases, and 20 bases lay between the germline ends. Germline CDR1 is MNHNS and CDR2 is SASEGT. The CDR3 totals 15 residues. Here the CDR3 reads CASIVHQGGGNEQFF. In DNA, the CDR3 is TGTGCCAGCATCGTCCATCAGGGAGGGGGGAATGAGCAGTTCTTC.

The gene calls are TRBV19 and TRBJ2-5, with D possibly TRBD2 on 5 matching bases. V shed 3 bases and J shed 5 bases, with 13 bases lying between them. The germline CDR1 and CDR2 sequences are LNHDA and SQIVND (reference sequence). The CDR3 sequence is 14 residues long. CDR3 DNA sequence: TGTGCCAGTAGTATTTCCGGGAACACGGAGACCCAGTACTTC. It translates to CASSISGNTETQYF.

CDR3 in DNA: TGTGCCATCAGTGAGTCAGACAGGATAGAGGTGATAGCTGGAAACACCATATATTTT. It is translated as CAISESDRIEVIAGNTIYF. The chain employs TRBV10-3 and TRBJ1-3; perhaps TRBD1 as D (6 bases). CDR1 is ENHRY, CDR2 SYGVKD, per germline. V gave up 0 bases and J gave up 2 bases, with 20 bases separating them. The CDR3 totals 19 residues.

This chain uses TRBV7-9 with TRBJ2-3; TRBD2 matches 8 bases. The CDR3 runs to 16 residues. CDR1 is SEHNR, CDR2 FQNEAQ, per germline (reference sequence). After removal of 3 bases from V and 8 bases from J, the junction contained 13 bases not matched to a gene. Here the CDR3 DNA reads TGTGCCAGCAGCTTGATCTATCGGGGGGGGCCTCTTACGCAGTATTTT. This encodes CASSLIYRGGPLTQYF.

The J gene is TRBJ1-6, the V gene TRBV18; TRBD1 aligns across 9 bases. V lost 5 bases and J lost 5; bases outside the gene matches: 7. Germline values: CDR1 KGHSH, CDR2 LQKENI. CDR3 size: 16 residues. The CDR3 here is CASSGDRVKNNSPLHF. DNA of the CDR3: TGTGCCAGCTCAGGGGACAGGGTAAAGAATAATTCACCCCTCCACTTT. Variable domain in full (rest from reference TRBV18 and TRBJ1-6): NAGVMQNPRHLVRRRGQEARLRCSPMKGHSHVYWYRQLPEEGLKFMVYLQKENIIDESGMPKERFSAEFPKEGPSILRIQQVVRGDSAAYFCASSGDRVKNNSPLHFGNGTRLTVT.

The chain employs TRBV4-2 and TRBJ1-4, with unresolved D. V was pared by 0 bases and J by 3 bases, with 8 bases between. The CDR3 loop spans 15 amino acids. CDR1 and CDR2 (germline): LGHNA, YNFKEQ. Written as DNA, the CDR3 is TGTGCCAGCAGCCAAGAGGCACCCCCTAATGAAAAACTGTTTTTT. Its protein is CASSQEAPPNEKLFF.

This clone was detected only a few times. V is TRBV9 and J is TRBJ2-3, with D unclear. V was pared by 4 bases and J by 1 base, with 7 bases between. Germline-derived CDR1 and CDR2 are SGDLS and YYNGEE. This CDR3 has 13 amino acids. CDR3 sequence: CASSIGRTDTQYF. The CDR3 coding sequence is TGTGCCAGCAGCATCGGTCGCACAGATACGCAGTATTTT.

The J gene is TRBJ1-5, the V gene TRBV5-1, with D uncertain. Per germline, CDR1 SGHRS and CDR2 YFSETQ. The germline V and J ends were trimmed by 4 bases and 7 bases, with 15 bases remaining between them. CDR3 length: 14 amino acids. This CDR3 is CASSPREGNQPQHF. In DNA, the CDR3 is TGCGCCAGCAGCCCGCGGGAAGGGAACCAGCCCCAGCATTTT. Together with reference TRBV5-1 and TRBJ1-5, the CDR3 gives the full variable domain: KAGVTQTPRYLIKTRGQQVTLSCSPISGHRSVSWYQQTPGQGLQFLFEYFSETQRNKGNFPGRFSGRQFSNSRSEMNVSTLELGDSALYLCASSPREGNQPQHFGDGTRLSIL.

The rearrangement uses TRBV30 and TRBJ2-7, with 9 nucleotides matching TRBD1. There are 14 residues in the CDR3. Germline CDR1 and CDR2: GTSNPN and SVGIG (reference sequence). With V trimmed by 1 base and J by 6 bases, 7 bases remained unmatched. The CDR3 bases are TGTGCCTGGAGTGGGGGGACAGGGAGTCTCGAGCAGTACGTC. Its translation is CAWSGGTGSLEQYV.

This clone is a singleton in its sample. The chain links TRBV5-1 to TRBJ2-1; a weak D match, TRBD1 (6 bases). The germline V gene encodes CDR1 SGHRS and CDR2 YFSETQ. The CDR3 consists of 15 residues. V was shortened by 4 bases and J by 4 bases, with 15 bases between the two germline ends. The DNA of the CDR3 is TGCGCCAGCAGCCGGACAGCCGGGACGTACAATGAGCAGTTCTTC. Translating gives CASSRTAGTYNEQFF.

J is TRBJ2-7 and V is TRBV7-2; D possibly corresponds to TRBD1 (5 bases). Germline V gene sequence: CDR1 SGHTA, CDR2 FQGNSA. V lost 2 bases and J lost 2, with 13 bases in between. There are 15 residues in the CDR3. CDR3 in amino acids: CASSLRTGYAYEQYF. CDR3 nucleotides: TGTGCCAGCAGCTTAAGAACAGGCTATGCCTACGAGCAGTACTTC.

The rearrangement uses TRBV4-1 and TRBJ1-1; the D gene is possibly TRBD1 (6 bases). The V end lost 7 bases, the J end lost 1 base, and 10 bases lay between the germline ends. The V gene's germline CDR1 is MGHRA and CDR2 YSYEKL. This CDR3 is 13 amino acids long. The CDR3 loop is CASTWTANTEAFF. The CDR3 DNA sequence: TGCGCCAGCACATGGACAGCGAACACTGAAGCTTTCTTT.

The V and J genes are TRBV9 and TRBJ1-3, with D tentatively TRBD1 (6 bases). The CDR3 extends over 16 amino acids. Looked up from germline, CDR1 is SGDLS and CDR2 is YYNGEE. Trimming shortened V by 4 bases and J by 4 bases, and 18 bases separated the two germline ends. The CDR3, as DNA: TGTGCCAGCAGCTCCCCCCGAACAGGGACAGGAAACACCATATATTTT. As protein: CASSSPRTGTGNTIYF.

This clone came up once. The V and J genes are TRBV29-1 and TRBJ2-2, with TRBD1 identical over 10 bases. The CDR3 runs to 14 residues. CDR1 SQVTM and CDR2 ANQGSEA come from the germline V gene. The junction had 3 bases not matched to a gene; V was cut back by 4 bases and J by 4 bases. This CDR3 reads CSVGRTGGTGELFF. In DNA form, the CDR3 reads TGCAGCGTTGGGCGGACAGGGGGCACCGGGGAGCTGTTTTTT.

This clone has just one count. The chain uses TRBV28 and TRBJ1-2, with D maybe TRBD1 (6 bases). Germline CDR1 and CDR2: MDHEN and SYDVKM. The CDR3 runs 14 residues. The ends were cut back, 3 bases at V and 3 bases at J, with 11 bases in the middle. CDR3 coding DNA: TGTGCCAGCAGTTTGCCCAGGGGAGACTATGGCTACACCTTC. This codes for CASSLPRGDYGYTF.

The V gene is TRBV27, the J gene TRBJ1-6, with TRBD1 matching 9 bases. V lost 4 bases to trimming and J lost 8 bases; unmatched junction nucleotides: 12. The CDR3 has 17 residues. Germline V CDR1 and CDR2: MNHEY, SMNVEV (reference sequence). The CDR3 bases are TGTGCCAGCAGTTATTTTTTGGGACAGGGCTTGGATTCACCCCTCCACTTT. Translating gives CASSYFLGQGLDSPLHF.

V usage is TRBV5-1 and J usage is TRBJ1-5; 7 bases map to TRBD1. Germline CDR1 reads SGHRS; CDR2 reads YFSETQ. Trimming took 4 bases from V and 4 from J; bases not matched to a gene: 5. This CDR3 has 14 residues. In DNA, the CDR3 is TGCGCCAGCAGCCTGACAGGGTGGAATCAGCCCCAGCATTTT. Amino acids: CASSLTGWNQPQHF.

This sequence joins TRBV7-9 and TRBJ1-1; 9 positions agree with TRBD1. The CDR3 runs 14 residues. Per germline, CDR1 SEHNR and CDR2 FQNEAQ (reference sequence). The trim removed 6 bases at V and 8 bases at J, leaving 10 bases unmatched. The CDR3 nucleotides are TGTGCCAGCAGTACAGGGGGCGGGAATTTCGAAGCTTTCTTT. It translates to CASSTGGGNFEAFF. The full variable domain, rest sourced from reference TRBV7-9 and TRBJ1-1, is DTGVSQNPRHKITKRGQNVTFRCDPISEHNRLYWYRQTLGQGPEFLTYFQNEAQLEKSRLLSDRFSAERPKGSFSTLEIQRTEQGDSAMYLCASSTGGGNFEAFFGQGTRLTVV.

The rearrangement links TRBV2 to TRBJ1-6; 8 nucleotides line up with TRBD1. Unmatched junction bases numbered 7, after V lost 3 bases and J lost 3 bases. CDR3 length equals 17 residues. Germline-derived CDR1 and CDR2 are SNHLY and FYNNEI. This chain's CDR3 is CASSDPRTGFYNSPLHF. DNA for the CDR3: TGTGCCAGCAGTGACCCGAGGACAGGGTTCTATAATTCACCCCTCCACTTT.

The V gene is TRBV7-9, the J gene TRBJ1-1, with no clear D. Germline V gene lookup returns CDR1 SEHNR and CDR2 FQNEAQ (reference sequence). V dropped 6 bases and J dropped 1 base, with 15 bases sitting between them. CDR3 size: 15 residues. The CDR3 region has the DNA TGTGCCAGCAGACCATCCGGGAGCGAGAACACTGAAGCTTTCTTT. Its protein product is CASRPSGSENTEAFF.

This clone was observed a single time. The chain uses TRBV2 and TRBJ1-2; TRBD1 aligns across 7 bases. The ends lost 5 bases at V and 7 bases at J; junction bases unmatched: 7. Germline values: CDR1 SNHLY, CDR2 FYNNEI. The CDR3 sequence is 13 residues long. Written as DNA, the CDR3 is TGTGCCAGCAGTTTACAGGGGCAGGCTGGCTACACCTTC. It is translated as CASSLQGQAGYTF.

V is TRBV27 and J is TRBJ2-6; D may be TRBD2 (6 bases). Trimming removed 2 bases at V and 0 bases at J, with 11 bases between. The CDR3 sequence is 17 residues long. CDR1 is MNHEY, CDR2 SMNVEV, per germline (reference sequence). For the CDR3, the DNA is TGTGCCAGCAGTTTAAAGGGGCGGGGCTCTGGGGCCAACGTCCTGACTTTC. This encodes CASSLKGRGSGANVLTF.

The chain recombines TRBV2 with TRBJ1-1; no definite D call. From germline, CDR1 is SNHLY and CDR2 FYNNEI. V dropped 2 bases and J dropped 1 base, with 5 bases sitting between them. The CDR3 contains 13 residues. The CDR3 DNA follows: TGTGCCAGCAGTGAAATCAGGAACACTGAAGCTTTCTTT. Protein: CASSEIRNTEAFF.

The chain couples TRBV10-3 to TRBJ1-1, with no clear D. The CDR3 consists of 13 residues. V shed 8 bases and J shed 2 bases, with 12 bases lying between them. In germline, CDR1 is ENHRY, CDR2 SYGVKD. The CDR3 loop is CAIGARENTEAFF. The CDR3 DNA reads TGTGCCATCGGAGCGCGGGAAAACACTGAAGCTTTCTTT.